This entry describes one T cell receptor (beta chain). Here immunoSEQ multiplex PCR was the method, and the copy in TCRdb shows in-frame clones only, minus some. The sample has about 62,000 clones, approximately 89% seen once. The sample is drawn from a study of technical replicates of blood from four donors. Trimming took off 4 bases at V and 1 base at J, with 4 bases between the two ends. There are 11 residues in the CDR3. From germline, CDR1 is GTSNPN and CDR2 SVGIG (reference sequence). This chain uses TRBV30 with TRBJ2-5; D unresolved. The sequence derives from a human donor in good health. Some clones in this sample may be carry-over from other donors' samples. The sequencing input was PBMCs. The CDR3 nucleotides read TGTGCCTGGACGGGCCAAGAGACCCAGTACTTC. Translated, it gives CAWTGQETQYF.